A single TCR beta chain is shown here with its context. The antigen is not known. 60 Vbeta and 13 Jbeta primers were used in PCR. TCRdb keeps only in-frame clones here, not all; method: immunoSEQ multiplex PCR. The sample carries approximately 130,000 clones, approximately 80% recorded once. The germline V and J ends were trimmed by 0 bases and 2 bases, with 5 bases remaining between them. CDR3 length equals 14 residues. Looked up from germline, CDR1 is MNHNS and CDR2 is SASEGT. This sample is part of a study of cytomegalovirus exposure and HLA in healthy donors. Study as a whole: From HLA-typed donors, an early data release held some 80 million unique TCRs.

Points from the study as a whole: A link between a missense DCLRE1C variant and TCR beta V- and J-gene trimming emerged from a later analysis. It was confirmed in vitro that a few of the CMV-associated chains were specific for CMV antigens.

This clonotype was obtained from a man between 45 and 60 years old in good health and CMV-seronegative. The sequencing input was PBMCs. This chain links TRBV6-1 with TRBJ1-3; no clear D gene. The CDR3 coding sequence is TGTGCCAGCAGTGAAGCCCATCCTGGAAACACCATATATTTT. Amino acids: CASSEAHPGNTIYF.